This TCR beta chain was profiled in a study of shared clonotypes between healthy human individuals (TCRdb year 2020). About the study as a whole: Three men and two women, aged 18 to 49 years, made up the cohort. For each donor, CD4 naive and CD4 memory were each given three plates, CD8 naive was given two plates, and CD8 memory was given one plate. To estimate repertoire size and how much clonotype sharing occurs between individuals, the study deeply sequenced the blood TCR repertoires of about 5 healthy adults. To increase sequencing depth and limit assay-specific biases, TCR repertoire library preparation and sequencing were carried out by different laboratories using diverse techniques. Between about 0.8 and 9 billion PBMCs per donor were obtained by leukapheresis. Here is what the overall study found, with its caveats: The genetic and exposure-history diversity represented was limited by the small number of donors. Even with the large sequencing depth, rarefaction of the sorted-subset datasets indicated that sequencing was incomplete. Clonotypes shared by all four sorted-subset donors showed higher generation probabilities than non-shared clonotypes. Estimated clonotype richness was generally larger for naive than for memory subsets. Pairwise subsampling led to the expectation that sequencing depth would affect the degree of clonotype sharing among donors. Only blood was sampled, and tissue TCR repertoires likely differ from those in blood. Across a few donors, approximately 5% of naive CD4, approximately 3.6% of naive CD8, about 2.3% of memory CD4, and under 0.45% of memory CD8 clonotypes were shared.

Healthy HIV-negative adults with no recently reported acute infections or vaccinations were included as donors. All donors were Caucasian adults living in Nashville, Tennessee, USA. CD4+ T cells were enriched by magnetic negative selection; naive cells were then positively selected on CD45RA, and the negative fraction formed the memory subset. Blood was collected by leukapheresis, and PBMCs were isolated by Ficoll-Histopaque density gradient centrifugation and then cryopreserved in liquid nitrogen vapor phase. Analytical flow cytometry was used to check the purity and quantity of every magnetically sorted T cell population. From each sorted fraction, genomic DNA was isolated and quantified by UV absorbance on a Nanodrop 2000c. Using the deep immunoSEQ assay, multiplex PCR amplified TCR CDR3 regions from genomic DNA. Extracted genomic DNA from each cell subset was distributed evenly across all wells of several immunoSEQ 96-well plates, and each plate was treated as a replicate. For sorted subsets, each replicate PCR was loaded with approximately 0.2 ug genomic DNA, equivalent to 25,000 to 30,000 T cell genomes. Purified libraries were quantified with a Qubit 3.0 fluorometer, sized on a Bioanalyzer 2100, and re-quantified with the KAPA Library Quantification kit. Every immunoSEQ 96-well plate was sequenced on a dedicated single-read 150-cycle Illumina NextSeq 550 flow cell. The authors' analysis ran thus. Because only junctional sequences without quality scores were contained in the immunoSEQ output, filtering matching that applied to full-length reads could not be performed. To assign V/J genes and CDR3, sequences were annotated against IMGT germline references using PyIR, a Python wrapper for IgBLAST v1.9. Any read was removed if the V/J assignment was weak (E-value above 1e-6), the CDR3 was missing, or the read contained stop codons, out-of-frame junctions, or ambiguous translated residues. V3J clonotypes were defined as sequences sharing an identical inferred V gene, J gene, and CDR3 amino acid sequence. Percentage overlap between repertoires was calculated by dividing the number of shared unique clonotypes by the size of the smaller repertoire. RTK rarefaction, the Chao1 estimator, and Recon v2.1 estimates of unobserved clonotypes were used to assess repertoire richness. For all TCRbeta clonotypes obtained by the gDNA method from a few donors, generation probabilities were computed with OLGA. The source is immuneACCESS, and TCRdb retained only in-frame sequences with V and J called. Part of the clones is not carried over; for the studies checked, unresolved V genes explain less than half of this, and the remainder is unexplained. That table gives V, J and clone size, and the DNA gave D and trimming. The sample table contains about 1 million clones; only one count was recorded for 60% to 80% of them. The ten largest account for approximately 1.5% of the sample.

Points on this clone: Its antigen remains unidentified. Base qualities were left out, and no much larger clone turns up one base away.

V has 4 bases trimmed and J has 5 bases trimmed; junction bases matching no gene number 3. Looking up the germline V gene yields CDR1 LGHNA and CDR2 YSLEER. The CDR3 runs 13 amino acids, cysteine and phenylalanine included. The sequence is cut down to CDR3 DNA, 39 bases in frame from base 1. The source of this sequence is a man between 18 and 29 years old in good health. Sequencing was carried out using memory CD4+ T cells sorted from blood. In light of the paper, this sample's cell subset or site label describes: CD45RA-negative fraction. Recombination connected TRBV4-3 to TRBJ2-7; 9 bases in the middle match TRBD2. The base sequence is TGCGCCAGCAGCCCGGGACTAGCCAACGAGCAGTACTTC. This translates into CASSPGLANEQYF.